The entry that follows covers one T cell receptor beta chain sequence. The data originate from a study of CD8 T cells in Susac syndrome. RNA in amounts of about 0.5 to 1 ug was reverse transcribed with random hexamers. TCR beta CDR3 was amplified by immunoSEQ multiplex PCR. This amplification extended across 54 Vbeta and 13 Jbeta segments. TCRdb re-derived calls from the immunoSEQ multiplex PCR reads in MiXCR, one entry per CDR3 protein. The data show some 130,000 distinct CDR3 sequences, 90% to 95% seen once. The V gene end was trimmed by 4 bases and the J gene end by 2 bases; junction bases not matched to a gene: 2. The V gene's germline CDR1 is SGHNT and CDR2 YYREEE (reference sequence). The CDR3 totals 15 residues.

The source material was CD4+ T cells from PBMCs. The TCR originated in a human donor with multiple sclerosis. V and J are TRBV5-4 and TRBJ2-2; 10 nucleotides match TRBD2. The CDR3 DNA follows: TGTGCCAGCAGCGGACTAGCGGCCAACACCGGGGAGCTGTTTTTT. It translates to CASSGLAANTGELFF.